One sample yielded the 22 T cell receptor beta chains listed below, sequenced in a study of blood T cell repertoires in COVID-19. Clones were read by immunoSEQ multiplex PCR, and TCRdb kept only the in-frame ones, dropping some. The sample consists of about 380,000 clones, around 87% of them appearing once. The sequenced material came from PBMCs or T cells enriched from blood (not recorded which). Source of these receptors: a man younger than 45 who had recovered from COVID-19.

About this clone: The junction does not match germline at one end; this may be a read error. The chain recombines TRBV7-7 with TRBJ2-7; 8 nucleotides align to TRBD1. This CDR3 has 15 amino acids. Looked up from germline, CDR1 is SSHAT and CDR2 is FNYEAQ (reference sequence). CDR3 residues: CASSPDPQGAGEQYF. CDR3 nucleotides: TGTGCTAGCAGCCCGGACCCCCAGGGGGCGGGAGAGCAGTACTTC. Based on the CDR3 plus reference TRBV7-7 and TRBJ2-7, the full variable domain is GAGVSQSPRYKVTKRGQDVTLRCDPISSHATLYWYQQALGQGPEFLTYFNYEAQPDKSGLPSDRFSAERPEGSISTLTIQRTEQRDSAMYRCASSPDPQGAGEQYFGPGTRLTVT.

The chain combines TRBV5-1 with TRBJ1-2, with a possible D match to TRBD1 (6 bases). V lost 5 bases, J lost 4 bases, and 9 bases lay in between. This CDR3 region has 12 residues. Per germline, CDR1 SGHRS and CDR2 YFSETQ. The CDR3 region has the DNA TGCGCCAGCAGTGGACAGCTCTATGGCTACACCTTC. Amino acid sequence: CASSGQLYGYTF.

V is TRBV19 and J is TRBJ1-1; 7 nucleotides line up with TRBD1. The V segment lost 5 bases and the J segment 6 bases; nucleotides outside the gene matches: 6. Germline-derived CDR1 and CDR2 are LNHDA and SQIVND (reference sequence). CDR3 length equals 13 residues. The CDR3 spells CASSSQGKAEAFF. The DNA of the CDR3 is TGTGCCAGTAGTTCACAGGGGAAGGCTGAAGCTTTCTTT.

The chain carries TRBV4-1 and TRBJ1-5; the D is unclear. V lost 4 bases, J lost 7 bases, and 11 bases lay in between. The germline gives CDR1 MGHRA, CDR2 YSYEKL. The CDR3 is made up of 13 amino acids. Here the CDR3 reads CASSRLGEQPQHF. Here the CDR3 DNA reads TGCGCCAGCAGCCGACTTGGAGAGCAGCCCCAGCATTTT.

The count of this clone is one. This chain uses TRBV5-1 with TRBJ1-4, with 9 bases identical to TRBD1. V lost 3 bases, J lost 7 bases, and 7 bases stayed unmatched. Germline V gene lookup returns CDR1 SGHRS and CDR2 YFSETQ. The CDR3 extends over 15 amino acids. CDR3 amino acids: CASSSETGGLEKLFF. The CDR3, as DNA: TGCGCCAGCAGCTCGGAGACAGGGGGACTTGAAAAACTGTTTTTT.

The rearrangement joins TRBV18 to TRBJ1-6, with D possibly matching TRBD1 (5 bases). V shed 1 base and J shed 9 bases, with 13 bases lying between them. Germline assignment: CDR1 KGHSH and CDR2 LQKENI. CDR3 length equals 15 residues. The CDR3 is CASSPQEGSSSPLHF. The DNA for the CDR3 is TGTGCCAGCTCACCACAGGAGGGGTCTAGTTCACCCCTCCACTTT.

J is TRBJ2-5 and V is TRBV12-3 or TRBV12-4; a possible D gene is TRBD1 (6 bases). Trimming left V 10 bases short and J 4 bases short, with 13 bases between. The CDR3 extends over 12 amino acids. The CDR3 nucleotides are TGTGCCACGAAGGGGGTAGGAGAGACCCAGTACTTC. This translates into CATKGVGETQYF.

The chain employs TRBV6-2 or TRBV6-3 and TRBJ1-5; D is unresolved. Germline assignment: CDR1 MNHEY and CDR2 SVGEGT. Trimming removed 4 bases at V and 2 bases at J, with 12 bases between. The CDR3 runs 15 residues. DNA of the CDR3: TGTGCCAGCAGTTTAGGAAGCGGGGGCAATCAGCCCCAGCATTTT. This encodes CASSLGSGGNQPQHF.

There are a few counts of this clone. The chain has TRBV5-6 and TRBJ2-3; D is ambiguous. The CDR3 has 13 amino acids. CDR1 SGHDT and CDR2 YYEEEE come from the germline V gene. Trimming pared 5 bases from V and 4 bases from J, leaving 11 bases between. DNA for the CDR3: TGTGCCAGCAGGGTTTACGGTGCAGATACGCAGTATTTT. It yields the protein CASRVYGADTQYF.

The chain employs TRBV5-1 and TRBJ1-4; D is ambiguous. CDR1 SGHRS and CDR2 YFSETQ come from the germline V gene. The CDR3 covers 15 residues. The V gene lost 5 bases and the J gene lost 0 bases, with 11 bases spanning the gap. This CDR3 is CASRSSGATNEKLFF. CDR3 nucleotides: TGCGCCAGCAGGTCTTCCGGTGCAACTAATGAAAAACTGTTTTTT. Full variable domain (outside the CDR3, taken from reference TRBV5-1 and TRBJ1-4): KAGVTQTPRYLIKTRGQQVTLSCSPISGHRSVSWYQQTPGQGLQFLFEYFSETQRNKGNFPGRFSGRQFSNSRSEMNVSTLELGDSALYLCASRSSGATNEKLFFGSGTQLSVL.

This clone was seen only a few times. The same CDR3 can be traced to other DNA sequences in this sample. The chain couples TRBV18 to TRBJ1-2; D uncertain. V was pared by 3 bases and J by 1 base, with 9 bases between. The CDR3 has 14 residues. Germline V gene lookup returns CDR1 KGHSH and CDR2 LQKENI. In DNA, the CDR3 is TGTGCCAGCTCACCTGGGCAGAGTAACTATGGCTACACCTTC. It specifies CASSPGQSNYGYTF.

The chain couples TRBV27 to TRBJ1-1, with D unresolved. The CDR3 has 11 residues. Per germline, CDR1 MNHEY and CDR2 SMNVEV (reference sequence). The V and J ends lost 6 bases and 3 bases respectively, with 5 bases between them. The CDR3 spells CASRRDTEAFF. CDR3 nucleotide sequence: TGTGCCAGCAGACGAGACACTGAAGCTTTCTTT.

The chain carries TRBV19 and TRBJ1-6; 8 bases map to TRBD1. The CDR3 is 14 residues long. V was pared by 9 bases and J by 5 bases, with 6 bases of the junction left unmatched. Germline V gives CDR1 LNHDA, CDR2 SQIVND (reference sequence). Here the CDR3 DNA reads TGTGCCAGAACCTCGGGACAGGATAATTCACCCCTCCACTTT. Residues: CARTSGQDNSPLHF.

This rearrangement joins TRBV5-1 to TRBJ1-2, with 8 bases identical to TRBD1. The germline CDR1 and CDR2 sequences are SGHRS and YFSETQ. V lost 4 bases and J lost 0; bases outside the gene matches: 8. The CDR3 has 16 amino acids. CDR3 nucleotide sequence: TGCGCCAGCAGCCCCGGGACAGGCACAGCTAACTATGGCTACACCTTC. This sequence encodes CASSPGTGTANYGYTF.

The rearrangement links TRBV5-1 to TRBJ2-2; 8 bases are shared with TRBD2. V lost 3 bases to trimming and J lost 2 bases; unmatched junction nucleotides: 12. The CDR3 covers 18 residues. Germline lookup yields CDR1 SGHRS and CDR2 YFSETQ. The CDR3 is CASSWPREAGANTGELFF. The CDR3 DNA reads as TGCGCCAGCAGCTGGCCCAGGGAAGCGGGGGCTAACACCGGGGAGCTGTTTTTT.

CDR3 bases: TGTGCCAGCAGCTCGTTCGGGGACAGGGTGATCTATGGCTACACCTTC. Translation: CASSSFGDRVIYGYTF. The rearrangement links TRBV11-2 to TRBJ1-2; 9 bases align to TRBD1. Per germline, CDR1 SGHAT and CDR2 FQNNGV. The CDR3 length is 16 residues. V trimming: 4 bases; J trimming: 4 bases; junction bases outside the gene matches: 10.

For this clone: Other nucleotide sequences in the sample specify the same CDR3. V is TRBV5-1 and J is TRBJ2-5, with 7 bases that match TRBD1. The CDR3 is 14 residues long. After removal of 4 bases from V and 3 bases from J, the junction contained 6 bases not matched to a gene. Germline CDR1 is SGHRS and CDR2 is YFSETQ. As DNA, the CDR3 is TGCGCCAGCAGCCTAGGGACAGCCGAAGAGACCCAGTACTTC. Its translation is CASSLGTAEETQYF.

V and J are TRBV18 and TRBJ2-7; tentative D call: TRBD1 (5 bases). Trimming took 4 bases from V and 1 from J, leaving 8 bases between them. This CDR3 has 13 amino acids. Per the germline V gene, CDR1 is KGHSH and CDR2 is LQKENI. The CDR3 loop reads CASSLGHSYEQYF. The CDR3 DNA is TGTGCCAGCTCACTCGGACATTCCTACGAGCAGTACTTC.

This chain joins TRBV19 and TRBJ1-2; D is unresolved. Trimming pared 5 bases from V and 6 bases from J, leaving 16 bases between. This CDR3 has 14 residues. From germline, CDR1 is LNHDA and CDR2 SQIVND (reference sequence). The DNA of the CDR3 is TGTGCCAGTAGTTTTGCCCGCGGGATGGATGGCTACACCTTC. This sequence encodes CASSFARGMDGYTF.

The CDR3 sequence is CASSSGGRPGYTF. CDR3 DNA: TGTGCCAGCAGCTCAGGAGGCAGGCCCGGCTACACCTTC. The V and J genes are TRBV3-1 (or the pseudogene TRBV3-2) and TRBJ1-2; D not resolved. V lost 5 bases and J lost 8, with 15 bases in between. The germline V gene has CDR1 LGHDT and CDR2 YNNKEL (reference sequence). This CDR3 has 13 residues.

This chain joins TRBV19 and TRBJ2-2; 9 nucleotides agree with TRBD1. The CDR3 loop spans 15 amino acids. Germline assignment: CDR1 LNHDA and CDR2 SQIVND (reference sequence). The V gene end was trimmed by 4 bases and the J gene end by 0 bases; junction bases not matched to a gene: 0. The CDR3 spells CASSRDRANTGELFF. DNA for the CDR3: TGTGCCAGTAGTAGGGACAGGGCGAACACCGGGGAGCTGTTTTTT.

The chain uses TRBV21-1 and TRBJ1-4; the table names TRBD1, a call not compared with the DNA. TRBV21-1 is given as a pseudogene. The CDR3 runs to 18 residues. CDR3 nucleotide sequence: TGTGCCAGCAGCCTCCTACAGGCCGAGGTTGCAACTAATGAAAAACTGTTTTTT. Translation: CASSLLQAEVATNEKLFF.